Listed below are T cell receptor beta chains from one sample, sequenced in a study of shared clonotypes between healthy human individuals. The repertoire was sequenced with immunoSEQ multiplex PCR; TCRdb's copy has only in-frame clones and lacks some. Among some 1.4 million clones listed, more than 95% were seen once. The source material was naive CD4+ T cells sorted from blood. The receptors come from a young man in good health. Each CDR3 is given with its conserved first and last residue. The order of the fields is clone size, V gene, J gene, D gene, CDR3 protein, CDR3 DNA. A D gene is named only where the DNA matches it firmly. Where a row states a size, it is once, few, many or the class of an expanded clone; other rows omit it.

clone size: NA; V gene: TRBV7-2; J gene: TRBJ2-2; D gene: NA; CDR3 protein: CASTPIPGQLGTGELFF; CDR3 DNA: TGTGCCAGCACCCCCATCCCGGGGCAGTTGGGCACCGGGGAGCTGTTTTTT
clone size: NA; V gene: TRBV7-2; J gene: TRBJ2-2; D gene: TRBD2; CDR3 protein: CASSLVRGTKVFF; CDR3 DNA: TGTGCCAGCAGCTTAGTGCGGGGGACTAAGGTGTTTTTT
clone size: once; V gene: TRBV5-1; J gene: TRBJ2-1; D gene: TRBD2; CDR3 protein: CASSLLAGGNNEQFF; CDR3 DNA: TGCGCCAGCAGCTTGTTAGCGGGAGGGAACAATGAGCAGTTCTTC
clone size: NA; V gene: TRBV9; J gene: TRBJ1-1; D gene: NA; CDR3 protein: CASSVGPGQQAFF; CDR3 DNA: TGTGCCAGCAGCGTAGGTCCGGGACAACAAGCTTTCTTT
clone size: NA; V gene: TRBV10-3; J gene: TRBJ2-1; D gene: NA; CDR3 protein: CAIRFEGTYYNEQFF; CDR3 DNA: TGTGCCATCAGATTCGAGGGGACATACTACAATGAGCAGTTCTTC
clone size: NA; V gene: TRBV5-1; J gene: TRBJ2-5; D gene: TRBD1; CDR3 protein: CASSLGQGQETQYF; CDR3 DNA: TGCGCCAGCAGCTTGGGACAGGGGCAAGAGACCCAGTACTTC
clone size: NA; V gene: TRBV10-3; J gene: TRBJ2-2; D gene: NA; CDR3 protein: CAISGGATNTGELFF; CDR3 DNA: TGTGCCATCAGTGGCGGGGCGACCAACACCGGGGAGCTGTTTTTT
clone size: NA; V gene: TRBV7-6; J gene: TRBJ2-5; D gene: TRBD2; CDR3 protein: CASSRGGRGETQYF; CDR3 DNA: TGTGCCAGCAGCCGGGGGGGGCGCGGGGAGACCCAGTACTTC
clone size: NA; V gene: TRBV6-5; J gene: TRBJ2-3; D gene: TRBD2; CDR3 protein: CASSTLAASTDTQYF; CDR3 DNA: TGTGCCAGCAGTACACTAGCGGCTAGCACAGATACGCAGTATTTT
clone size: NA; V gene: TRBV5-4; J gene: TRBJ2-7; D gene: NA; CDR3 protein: CASSSPGGAPNEQYF; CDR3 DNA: TGTGCCAGCAGCTCTCCAGGGGGGGCCCCTAACGAGCAGTACTTC
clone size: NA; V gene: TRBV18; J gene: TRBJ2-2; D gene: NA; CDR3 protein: CASSPPSQNTGELFF; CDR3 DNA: TGTGCCAGCTCACCACCCTCACAGAACACCGGGGAGCTGTTTTTT
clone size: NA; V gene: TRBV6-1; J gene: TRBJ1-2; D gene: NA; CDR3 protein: CASSRKYGYTF; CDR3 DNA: TGTGCCAGCAGTAGGAAGTATGGCTACACCTTC
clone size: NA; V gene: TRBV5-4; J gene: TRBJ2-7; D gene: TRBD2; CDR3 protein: CASSPGLDSSYEQYF; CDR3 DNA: TGTGCCAGCAGCCCGGGACTAGACAGTTCCTACGAGCAGTACTTC
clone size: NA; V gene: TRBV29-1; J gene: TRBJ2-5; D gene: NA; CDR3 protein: CSVLGRGETQYF; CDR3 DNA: TGCAGCGTTCTGGGGAGAGGTGAGACCCAGTACTTC
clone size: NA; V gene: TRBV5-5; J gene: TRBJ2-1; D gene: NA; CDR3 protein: CASSFGALALRSYNEQFF; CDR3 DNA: TGTGCCAGCAGCTTTGGGGCCCTAGCGCTACGCTCCTACAATGAGCAGTTCTTC
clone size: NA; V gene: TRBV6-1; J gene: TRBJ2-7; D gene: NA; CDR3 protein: CASSERLQDEQYF; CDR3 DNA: TGTGCCAGCAGTGAAAGGTTGCAGGACGAGCAGTACTTC
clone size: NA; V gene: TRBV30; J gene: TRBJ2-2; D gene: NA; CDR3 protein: CAWSTVWTGELFF; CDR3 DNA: TGTGCCTGGAGTACAGTCTGGACCGGGGAGCTGTTTTTT
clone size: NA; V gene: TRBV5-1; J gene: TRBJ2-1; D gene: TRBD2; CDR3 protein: CASRLAGVNEQFF; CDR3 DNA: TGCGCCAGCCGACTAGCGGGAGTTAATGAGCAGTTCTTC
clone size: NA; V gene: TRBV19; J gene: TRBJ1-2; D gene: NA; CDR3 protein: CASSIDRHSSLYGYTF; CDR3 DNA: TGTGCCAGTAGTATAGACAGACACAGCAGCCTCTATGGCTACACCTTC
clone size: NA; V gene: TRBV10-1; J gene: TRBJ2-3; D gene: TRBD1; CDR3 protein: CASSGTGRIPDTQYF; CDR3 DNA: TGCGCCAGCAGCGGGACAGGGAGAATCCCAGATACGCAGTATTTT
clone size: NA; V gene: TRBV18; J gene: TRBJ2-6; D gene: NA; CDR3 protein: CASSPEGAGANVLTF; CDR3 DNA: TGTGCCAGCTCACCGGAGGGGGCCGGGGCCAACGTCCTGACTTTC
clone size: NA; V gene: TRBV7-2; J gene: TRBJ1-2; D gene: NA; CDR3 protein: CASSLREAGHGYTF; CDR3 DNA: TGTGCCAGCAGCTTAAGGGAAGCGGGTCATGGCTACACCTTC
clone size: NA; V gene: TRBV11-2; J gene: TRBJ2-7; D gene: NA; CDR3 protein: CASSRGPGYYEQYF; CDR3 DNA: TGTGCCAGCTCCAGGGGCCCGGGGTACTACGAGCAGTACTTC
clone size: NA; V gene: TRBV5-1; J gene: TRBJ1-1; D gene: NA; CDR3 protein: CASSLESGLEAFF; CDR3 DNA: TGCGCCAGCAGCTTGGAGAGCGGACTCGAAGCTTTCTTT
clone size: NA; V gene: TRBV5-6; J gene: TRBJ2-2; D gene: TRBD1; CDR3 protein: CASSPRTGPNTGELFF; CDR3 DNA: TGTGCCAGCAGCCCCCGGACAGGGCCGAACACCGGGGAGCTGTTTTTT
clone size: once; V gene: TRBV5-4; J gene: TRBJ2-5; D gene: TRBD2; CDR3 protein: CASSLTGGEETQYF; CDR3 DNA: TGTGCCAGCAGCTTGACGGGGGGGGAAGAGACCCAGTACTTC
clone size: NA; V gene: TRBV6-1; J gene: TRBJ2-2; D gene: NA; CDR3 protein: CASSEGGLSFRSGELFF; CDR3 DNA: TGTGCCAGCAGTGAAGGGGGGCTCTCTTTTCGCTCCGGGGAGCTGTTTTTT
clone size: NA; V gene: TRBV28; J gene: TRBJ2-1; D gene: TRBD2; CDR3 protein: CASSFDSREGPTYNEQFF; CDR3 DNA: TGTGCCAGCAGTTTTGATTCGCGGGAGGGCCCTACATACAATGAGCAGTTCTTC
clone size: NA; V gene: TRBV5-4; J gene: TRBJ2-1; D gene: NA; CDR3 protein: CASSLAGTARRFDEQFF; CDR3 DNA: TGTGCCAGCAGCTTGGCCGGAACCGCCAGACGATTTGATGAGCAGTTCTTC
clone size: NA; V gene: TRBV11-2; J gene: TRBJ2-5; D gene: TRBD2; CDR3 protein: CASSLGLAGLETQYF; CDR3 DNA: TGTGCCAGCAGCTTAGGGCTAGCGGGACTAGAGACCCAGTACTTC
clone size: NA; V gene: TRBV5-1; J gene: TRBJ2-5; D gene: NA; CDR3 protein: CASSTQGIGETQYF; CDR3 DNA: TGCGCCAGCAGCACACAGGGTATAGGGGAGACCCAGTACTTC
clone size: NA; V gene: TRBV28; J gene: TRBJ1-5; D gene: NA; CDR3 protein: CASTPPGGNQPQHF; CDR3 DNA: TGTGCCAGCACCCCCCCCGGTGGGAATCAGCCCCAGCATTTT
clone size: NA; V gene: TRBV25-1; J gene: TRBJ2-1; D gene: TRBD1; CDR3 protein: CASSVTGGVQYEQFF; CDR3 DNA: TGTGCCAGCAGTGTCACAGGGGGCGTTCAATATGAGCAGTTCTTC
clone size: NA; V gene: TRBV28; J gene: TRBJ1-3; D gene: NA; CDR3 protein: CASSLPGQTAGNTIYF; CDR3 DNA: TGTGCCAGCAGTTTGCCCGGACAGACCGCTGGAAACACCATATATTTT
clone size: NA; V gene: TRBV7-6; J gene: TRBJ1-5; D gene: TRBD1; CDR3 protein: CASSSGQGLSNQPQHF; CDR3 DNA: TGTGCCAGCAGCTCGGGACAGGGGCTTAGCAATCAGCCCCAGCATTTT
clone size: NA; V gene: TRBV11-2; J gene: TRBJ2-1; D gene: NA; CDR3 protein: CASSSSNEQFF; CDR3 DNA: TGTGCCAGCAGCTCTAGCAATGAGCAGTTCTTC
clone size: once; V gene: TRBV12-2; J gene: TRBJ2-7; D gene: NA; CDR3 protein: CASRLEASGDSYEQYF; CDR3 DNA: TGTGCAAGTCGCTTAGAGGCTAGCGGTGACTCCTACGAGCAGTACTTC
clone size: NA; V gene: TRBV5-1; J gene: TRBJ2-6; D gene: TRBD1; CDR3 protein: CASSSWTGSISGANVLTF; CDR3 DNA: TGCGCCAGCAGCTCCTGGACAGGTAGTATCTCTGGGGCCAACGTCCTGACTTTC
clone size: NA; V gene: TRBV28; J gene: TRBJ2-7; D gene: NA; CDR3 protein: CASSSPGASYEQYF; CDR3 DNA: TGTGCCAGCAGTAGCCCGGGAGCAAGTTACGAGCAGTACTTC
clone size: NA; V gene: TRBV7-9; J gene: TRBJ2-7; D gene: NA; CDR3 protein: CASSPASYEQYF; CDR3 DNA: TGTGCCAGCAGCCCCGCCTCCTACGAGCAGTACTTC